This T cell receptor (beta chain) was captured by sequencing in a study of blood T cells in healthy people across ages. For the second PCR, which ran for about 7 to 11 cycles, a sample-barcoded 5' primer and a J-beta primer mix were used. From the 5' RACE reads, TCRdb called clonotypes with MiXCR, one entry per CDR3 protein. Of around 600,000 distinct CDR3 sequences listed, around half are singletons. This clonotype was counted a few times. Germline V gives CDR1 MNHEY, CDR2 SVGEGT. V lost 2 bases and J 2 bases, leaving 13 bases between the germline ends. CDR3 length: 15 amino acids. Sequencing was carried out using blood. The chain is built from TRBV6-2 or TRBV6-3 and TRBJ2-7; D gene unclear. The origin of this receptor is a man aged 80 or over in good health. DNA for the CDR3: TGTGCCAGCAGTTACAGGCAGGTCATGGCCTACGAGCAGTACTTC. Protein: CASSYRQVMAYEQYF.